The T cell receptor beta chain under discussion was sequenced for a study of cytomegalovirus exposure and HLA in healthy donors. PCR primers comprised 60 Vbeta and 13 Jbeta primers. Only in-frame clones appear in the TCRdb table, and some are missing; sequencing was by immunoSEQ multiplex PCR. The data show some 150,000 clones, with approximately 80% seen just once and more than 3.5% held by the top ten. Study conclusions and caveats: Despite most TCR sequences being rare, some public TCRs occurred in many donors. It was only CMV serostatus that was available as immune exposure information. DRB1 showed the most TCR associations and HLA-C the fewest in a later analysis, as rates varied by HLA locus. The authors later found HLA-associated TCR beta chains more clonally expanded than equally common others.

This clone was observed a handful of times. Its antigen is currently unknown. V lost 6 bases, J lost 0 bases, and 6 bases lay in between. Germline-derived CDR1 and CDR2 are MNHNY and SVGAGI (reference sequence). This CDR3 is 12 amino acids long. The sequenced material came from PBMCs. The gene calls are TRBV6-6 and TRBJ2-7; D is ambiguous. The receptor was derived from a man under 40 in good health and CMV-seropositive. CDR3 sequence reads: CASRSTSYEQYF. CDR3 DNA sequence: TGTGCCAGCAGGAGCACCTCCTACGAGCAGTACTTC.